This TCR beta chain appears in the sequencing data of a study of PD-L1 blockade in urothelial cancer. Study conclusions and caveats: Tumor-associated clones in blood expanded more at 3 weeks in durable-benefit patients.

The CDR3 runs to 13 residues. The V and J ends lost 8 bases and 2 bases, in that order; junction bases with no gene match: 6. Germline lookup yields CDR1 MNHEY and CDR2 SVGAGI. Clones were sequenced by immunoSEQ multiplex PCR, and TCRdb holds only the in-frame ones, with some missing. The repertoire consists of about 74,000 clones, with approximately 80% occurring once and the leading ten covering about 4.7%. With regard to this clone: The antigen is undetermined.

Patients in the study were battling locally advanced or metastatic urothelial carcinoma. Sequencing was performed on PBMCs, taken around atezolizumab (anti-PD-L1) treatment. V is TRBV6-5 and J is TRBJ2-7, with TRBD2 matching over 7 bases. This sequence was found in a man between 65 and 79 years old with urothelial cancer. The CDR3 protein is CASGSGTTYEQYF. The CDR3 DNA follows: TGTGCCAGCGGAAGCGGGACCACCTACGAGCAGTACTTC.